This T cell receptor (beta chain) was documented in a study of shared clonotypes between healthy human individuals. Study-wide points: Clonotype sharing across a few donors was observed for about 4.8% of naive CD4 clonotypes.

The method was immunoSEQ multiplex PCR; TCRdb's version includes in-frame clones alone and lacks a portion of them. Of nearly 2 million clones listed, approximately 94% were seen once; the top ten hold less than 1.5%. As for this clone: What it recognizes is unknown.

Terminally differentiated effector memory CD45RA+ cells were excluded from the naive CD8 cells, which were CD45RO-negative and positively selected for CCR7. This clonotype originated in a man between 18 and 29 years old in good health. The sequencing sample was made of naive CD8+ T cells sorted from blood.

The CDR3 DNA reads as TGTGCCAGCAGCTTAGTGGGACTAGCGGGAGGCACAGATACGCAGTATTTT. It codes for CASSLVGLAGGTDTQYF. This rearrangement joins TRBV7-8 to TRBJ2-3, with 14 bases fitting TRBD2. V trimming: 1 base; J trimming: 1 base; junction bases outside the gene matches: 1. Germline V gene lookup returns CDR1 SGHVS and CDR2 FQNEAQ. This CDR3 region has 17 residues.